This T cell receptor beta chain was recovered during a study of early stage breast cancer tumors. On this clone: Its antigen remains unidentified.

This CDR3 has 15 residues. Per the germline V gene, CDR1 is SQVTM and CDR2 is ANQGSEA. Trimming removed 0 bases at V and 8 bases at J, with 16 bases between. The study's findings and limits: Enriched TCRB sequences shared across patients were mostly commonly generated sequences. Compared with adjacent normal breast tissue, tumors showed 2 to 2.5-fold greater T cell density and higher clonality.

Produced via immunoSEQ multiplex PCR; TCRdb's table is partial and in-frame only. There are approximately 31,000 clones in the sample; roughly four fifths occur only once, and over 9.5% lies in the top ten. The chain has TRBV29-1 and TRBJ1-4; unclear D gene. Sequenced input: breast tumor tissue. The TCR was taken from a person younger than 45 with breast cancer. CDR3 protein: CSVEDLGGSREKLFF. DNA of the CDR3: TGCAGCGTTGAAGATCTGGGCGGCAGTCGGGAAAAACTGTTTTTT.